This T cell receptor beta chain is from a study of T cells after yellow fever vaccination. Study-wide points: Though it reached lower strength, the secondary response hit its peak faster, day 5 versus 15.

There are many counts of this clonotype. Its target is not known. TCRdb analysed the 5' RACE reads with MiXCR anew, one entry per CDR3 protein. The data show 200,000 to 300,000 distinct CDR3 sequences, with approximately 6.7% seen just once and about 1% held by the top ten. The CDR3 extends over 13 amino acids. Germline V CDR1 and CDR2: ENHRY, SYGVKD. The V and J ends lost 5 bases and 9 bases, in that order; junction bases with no gene match: 4. This sample comprised CD4+ T cells sorted from PBMCs, obtained on the day of the yellow fever booster vaccination. V is TRBV10-3 and J is TRBJ2-1; 10 nucleotides agree with TRBD2. The sequence came from a man aged 25 to 40 who received the YFV17D yellow fever vaccine. The DNA for the CDR3 is TGTGCCATCAGTACTAGCGGGATGACTGAGCAGTTCTTC. This codes for CAISTSGMTEQFF.